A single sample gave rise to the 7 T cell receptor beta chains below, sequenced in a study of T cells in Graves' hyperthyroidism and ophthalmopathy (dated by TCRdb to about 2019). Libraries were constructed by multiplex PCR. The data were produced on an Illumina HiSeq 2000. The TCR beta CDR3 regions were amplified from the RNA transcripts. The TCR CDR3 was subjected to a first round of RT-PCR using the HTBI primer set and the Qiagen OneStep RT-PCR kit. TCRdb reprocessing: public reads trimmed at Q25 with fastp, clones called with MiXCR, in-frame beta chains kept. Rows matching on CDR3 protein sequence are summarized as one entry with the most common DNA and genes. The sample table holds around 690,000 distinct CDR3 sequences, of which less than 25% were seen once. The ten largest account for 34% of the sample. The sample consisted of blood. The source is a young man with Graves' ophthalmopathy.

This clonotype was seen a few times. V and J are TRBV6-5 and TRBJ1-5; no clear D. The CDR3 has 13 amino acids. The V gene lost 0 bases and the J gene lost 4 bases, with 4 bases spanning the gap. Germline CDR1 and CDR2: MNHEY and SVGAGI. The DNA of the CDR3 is TGTGCCAGCAGTTACTCCTATAATCAGCCCCAGCATTTT. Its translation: CASSYSYNQPQHF.

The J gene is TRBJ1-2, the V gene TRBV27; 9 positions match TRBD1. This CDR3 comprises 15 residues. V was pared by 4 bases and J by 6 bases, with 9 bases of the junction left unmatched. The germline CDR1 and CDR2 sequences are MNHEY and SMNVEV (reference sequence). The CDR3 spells CASSSGQGLRNGYTF. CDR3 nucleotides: TGTGCCAGCAGTTCTGGACAGGGGCTTCGGAATGGCTACACCTTC.

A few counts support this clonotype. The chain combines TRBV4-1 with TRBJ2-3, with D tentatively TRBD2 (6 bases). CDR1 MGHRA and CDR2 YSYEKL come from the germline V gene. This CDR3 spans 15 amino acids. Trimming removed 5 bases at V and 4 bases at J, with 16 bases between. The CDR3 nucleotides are TGCGCCAGCAGCTACCGTGCGGGGCAACCAGATACGCAGTATTTT. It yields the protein CASSYRAGQPDTQYF.

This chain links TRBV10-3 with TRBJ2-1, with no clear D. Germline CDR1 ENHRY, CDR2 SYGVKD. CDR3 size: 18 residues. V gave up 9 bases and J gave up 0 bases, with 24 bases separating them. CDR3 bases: TGTGCCATGCCCCACACGCCTTCTGGCAGTAGCTCCTACAATGAGCAGTTCTTC. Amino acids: CAMPHTPSGSSSYNEQFF.

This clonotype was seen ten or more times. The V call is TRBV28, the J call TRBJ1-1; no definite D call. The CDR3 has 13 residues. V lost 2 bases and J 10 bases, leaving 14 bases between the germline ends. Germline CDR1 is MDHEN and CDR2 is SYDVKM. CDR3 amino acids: CASSLRSVGGAFF. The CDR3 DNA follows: TGTGCCAGCAGTTTACGGTCTGTGGGAGGAGCTTTCTTT.

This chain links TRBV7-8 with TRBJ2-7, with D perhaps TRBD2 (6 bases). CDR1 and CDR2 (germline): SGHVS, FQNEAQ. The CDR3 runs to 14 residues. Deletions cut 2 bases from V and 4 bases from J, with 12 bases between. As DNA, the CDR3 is TGTGCCAGCAGCTTATACGGGAGCGGATACGAGCAGTACTTC. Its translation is CASSLYGSGYEQYF.

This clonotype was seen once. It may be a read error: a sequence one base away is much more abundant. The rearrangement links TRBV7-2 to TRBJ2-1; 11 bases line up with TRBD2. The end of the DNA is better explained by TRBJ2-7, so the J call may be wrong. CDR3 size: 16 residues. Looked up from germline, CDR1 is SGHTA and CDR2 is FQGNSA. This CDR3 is CASRPSGTSGYNEQYF. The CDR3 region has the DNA TGTGCCAGCAGGCCCTCCGGGACTAGCGGTTACAATGAGCAGTACTTC.